The 10 T cell receptor beta chains listed next were all sequenced from one sample in a study of shared clonotypes between healthy human individuals (dated by TCRdb to about 2020). Library prep was done by the immunoSEQ multiplex PCR assay. This immuneACCESS table, as held by TCRdb, lists in-frame sequences with V and J called but not all clones. Of the missing ones, under half trace to an unresolved V gene in checked studies; the others have no known cause. The sample table shows millions of clones, and around 96% are seen once. Around 1.1% of the sample goes to the ten largest clones. CD8 naive samples were obtained by positive selection for CCR7 among CD45RO-negative cells, yielding a CD45RA+CCR7+ population from which TemRA cells were excluded. The sequenced material came from naive CD8+ T cells sorted from blood. Sample cell subset or site, as interpreted from the label and publication: CD45RA+CCR7+. Receptor source: a man aged 18 to 30 in good health.

The chain's CDR3 is CASGSGTGGNQPQHF. DNA of the CDR3: TGCGCCAGCGGTTCCGGGACAGGGGGGAATCAGCCCCAGCATTTT. The gene calls are TRBV4-1 and TRBJ1-5; 11 nucleotides line up with TRBD1. Unmatched junction bases numbered 7, after V lost 8 bases and J lost 4 bases. Germline CDR1 and CDR2: MGHRA and YSYEKL. This CDR3 is built from 15 residues.

The CDR3 DNA reads TGTGCCAGCAGCCTAGACCGACAGGGGTACGAGCAGTACTTC. This encodes CASSLDRQGYEQYF. V and J are TRBV28 and TRBJ2-7; 8 positions agree with TRBD1. V trimming: 6 bases; J trimming: 4 bases; junction bases outside the gene matches: 8. Germline V gene lookup returns CDR1 MDHEN and CDR2 SYDVKM. CDR3 length equals 14 residues.

The rearrangement uses TRBV9 and TRBJ2-6, with D perhaps matching TRBD2 (6 bases). Germline CDR1 is SGDLS and CDR2 is YYNGEE. This CDR3 is built from 18 residues. Trimming cost V 2 bases and J 0 bases, with 15 bases left between them. CDR3 sequence (DNA): TGTGCCAGCAGCGTGGGCGGGAACTTATTCTCTGGGGCCAACGTCCTGACTTTC. This translates into CASSVGGNLFSGANVLTF.

The chain joins TRBV6-1 to TRBJ1-2, with 9 bases that match TRBD1. The CDR3 spans 15 residues. V lost 2 bases, J lost 8 bases, and 9 bases stayed unmatched. Looked up from germline, CDR1 is MNHNS and CDR2 is SASEGT. The CDR3 sequence: CASSEPGQGKGGYTF. The CDR3 nucleotides read TGTGCCAGCAGTGAACCGGGACAGGGAAAGGGAGGCTACACCTTC.

The gene calls are TRBV9 and TRBJ1-3; D is perhaps TRBD1 (5 bases). Germline V gene sequence: CDR1 SGDLS, CDR2 YYNGEE. The ends were cut back, 1 base at V and 4 bases at J, with 12 bases in the middle. CDR3 length: 15 residues. For the CDR3, the DNA is TGTGCCAGCAGCGTAAGGGACTCCGACGGAAACACCATATATTTT. Translation: CASSVRDSDGNTIYF.

Comments on this clone: Other DNA variants within this sample encode the same CDR3. The chain links TRBV28 to TRBJ1-2; unclear D gene. The germline V gene has CDR1 MDHEN and CDR2 SYDVKM. The CDR3 totals 15 residues. The germline V and J ends were trimmed by 5 bases and 2 bases, with 15 bases remaining between them. CDR3 DNA sequence: TGTGCCAGCAGTCCCATGGGAACGGGGAACTATGGCTACACCTTC. Residues: CASSPMGTGNYGYTF.

The chain is built from TRBV4-1 and TRBJ2-1; 11 bases align to TRBD1. V shed 4 bases and J 6 bases; nucleotides not matched to a gene: 5. There are 15 residues in the CDR3. CDR1 and CDR2 (germline): MGHRA, YSYEKL. The DNA of the CDR3 is TGCGCCAGCAGCCCAGGACAGGGGGCCGGCAATGAGCAGTTCTTC. Translating gives CASSPGQGAGNEQFF.

This chain connects TRBV9 to TRBJ2-3; D gene uncertain. The CDR3 totals 14 residues. The V and J ends lost 3 bases and 3 bases respectively, with 11 bases between them. From germline, CDR1 is SGDLS and CDR2 YYNGEE. The CDR3 DNA reads as TGTGCCAGCAGCGGAGCCCGAGGAACAGATACGCAGTATTTT. It is translated as CASSGARGTDTQYF.

V gene TRBV4-3 combines with J gene TRBJ1-2; D perhaps matches TRBD1 (5 bases). Germline V gene data show CDR1 as LGHNA and CDR2 as YSLEER. The CDR3 extends over 16 amino acids. Trimming took off 2 bases at V and 7 bases at J, with 20 bases between the two ends. Here the CDR3 reads CASSQITALGVSGYTF. CDR3 nucleotides: TGCGCCAGCAGCCAAATTACCGCCCTGGGGGTTAGTGGCTACACCTTC.

V gene TRBV6-5 combines with J gene TRBJ2-5, with D maybe TRBD2 (5 bases). Trimming shortened V by 2 bases and J by 3 bases, and 10 bases separated the two germline ends. CDR3 length equals 14 residues. The germline V gene has CDR1 MNHEY and CDR2 SVGAGI. The CDR3 region is CASSYKAVKETQYF. In nucleotides, the CDR3 is TGTGCCAGCAGTTACAAAGCGGTTAAAGAGACCCAGTACTTC.